The source of this TCR beta chain is a study of cytomegalovirus exposure and HLA in healthy donors. Study observations and caveats: Immune exposure was documented only through CMV serostatus.

This CDR3 comprises 14 residues. The V gene's germline CDR1 is SEHNR and CDR2 FQNEAQ (reference sequence). Trimming cost V 7 bases and J 0 bases, with 11 bases left between them. As concerns this clone: As yet, its antigen is unknown.

Primers: 60 Vbeta forward and 13 Jbeta reverse. Methods used by the authors: It was a later analysis that counted 83 million or so unique TCR beta chains, of which approximately 11 million were shared. This table comes from immunoSEQ multiplex PCR, and its TCRdb copy is limited to in-frame clones, with some not included. V and J calls and clone size are as listed in that table; D and trimming were resolved from the DNA. The profile shows a few hundred thousand clones, 85% to 90% of them singletons. The source is a woman aged 18-29 years in good health and CMV-seronegative. The sequenced sample was PBMCs. The chain carries TRBV7-9 and TRBJ2-3; TRBD2 is a possible D gene (5 bases). For the CDR3, the DNA is TGTGCCAGCACCCCGGGGATTAGCACAGATACGCAGTATTTT. Translated: CASTPGISTDTQYF.